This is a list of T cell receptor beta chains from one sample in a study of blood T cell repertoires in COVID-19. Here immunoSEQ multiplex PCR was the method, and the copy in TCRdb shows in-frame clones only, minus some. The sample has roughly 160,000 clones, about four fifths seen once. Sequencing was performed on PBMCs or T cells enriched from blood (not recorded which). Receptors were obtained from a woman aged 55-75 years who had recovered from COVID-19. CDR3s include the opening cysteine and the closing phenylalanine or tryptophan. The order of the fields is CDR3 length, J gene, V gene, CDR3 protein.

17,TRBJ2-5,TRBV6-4,CASSDDGSAGGQETQYF
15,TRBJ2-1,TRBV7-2,CASSLELSGLNEQFF
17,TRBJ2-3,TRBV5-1,CASSFQGQGGGTDTQYF
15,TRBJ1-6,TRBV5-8,CASSLAPDSFSPLHF
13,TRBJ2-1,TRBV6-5,CASTLTGVREQFF
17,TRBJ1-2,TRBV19,CASSYPSAGGRDYGYTF
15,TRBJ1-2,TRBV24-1,CATSDYRQGHYGYTF
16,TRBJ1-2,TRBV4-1,CASSHPRDRGTVGYTF
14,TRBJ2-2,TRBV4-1,CASSQDQGTGELFF
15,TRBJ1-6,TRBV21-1,CASSKRPGYNSPLHF
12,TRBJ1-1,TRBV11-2,CASSSGGQVAFF
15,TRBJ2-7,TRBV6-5,CASSYGTAFSYEQYF
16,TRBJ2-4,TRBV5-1,CASSFSQPLQENIQYF
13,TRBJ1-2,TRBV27,CASSSRQGGGYTF
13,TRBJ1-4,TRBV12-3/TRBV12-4,CASSSGGAEKLFF